Sequencing of this T cell receptor (beta chain) was carried out in a study of blood T cell repertoires in COVID-19. Study-level information: COVID-19 samples collected from the United States, Italy and Spain covered acute and convalescent phases. T cells, B-cell-depleted T cells, or PBMCs provided the cDNA or gDNA that served as material.

CDR3 length equals 14 residues. Per germline, CDR1 DFQATT and CDR2 SNEGSKA (reference sequence). The V end lost 3 bases, the J end lost 1 base, and 13 bases lay between the germline ends. In Seattle, patients joined the study during active infection and were tracked longitudinally. Original analysis: Quantification of nucleated cells was approximated via reference gene primer amplification. Repertoires were generated with immunoSEQ multiplex PCR, while TCRdb's copy carries only in-frame clones and drops some. V, J and clone size derive from that table, while D and trimming were established from the DNA sequence. The table records approximately 500,000 clones, roughly nine tenths of them present only once.

This TCR derives from a woman in her fifties or sixties with COVID-19, enrolled during active disease. The V and J genes are TRBV20-1 and TRBJ2-7; possibly TRBD1 for D (6 bases). Sequences were obtained from peripheral blood. In DNA form, the CDR3 reads TGCAGTGCTAGTATCTGGCAGGGGTCCTACGAGCAGTACTTC. Amino acids: CSASIWQGSYEQYF.